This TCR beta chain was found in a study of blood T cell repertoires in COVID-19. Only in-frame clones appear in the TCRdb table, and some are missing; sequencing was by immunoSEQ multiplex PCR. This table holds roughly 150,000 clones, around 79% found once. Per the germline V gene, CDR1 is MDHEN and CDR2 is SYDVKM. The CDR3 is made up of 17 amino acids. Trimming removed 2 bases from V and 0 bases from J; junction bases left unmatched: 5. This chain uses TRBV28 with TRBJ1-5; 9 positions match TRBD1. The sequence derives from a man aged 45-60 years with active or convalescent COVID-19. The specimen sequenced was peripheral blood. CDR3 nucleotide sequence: TGTGCCAGCAGTTTACCTACAGGGGGCAATAGCAATCAGCCCCAGCATTTT. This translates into CASSLPTGGNSNQPQHF.